The entry below describes one TCR beta chain. The data originate from a study of blood T cell repertoires in COVID-19. Looking at the study overall: COVID-19 samples from acute and convalescent phases originated in the United States, Italy and Spain. PBMCs, B-cell-depleted T cells, or T cells provided the cDNA or gDNA that made up the material.

Only in-frame clones appear in the TCRdb table, and some are missing; sequencing was by immunoSEQ multiplex PCR. The sample has 110,000 to 150,000 clones; approximately 90% are singletons. The CDR3 totals 15 residues. The junction had 8 bases not matched to a gene; V was cut back by 4 bases and J by 7 bases. CDR1 is LNHDA, CDR2 SQIVND, per germline (reference sequence). The sequence derives from a woman aged 60 to 75 with active COVID-19. The material sequenced was peripheral blood. This chain links TRBV19 with TRBJ1-5; 9 nucleotides align to TRBD1. The DNA for the CDR3 is TGTGCCAGTAGTACGCTCGGGACAGGGAGACAGCCCCAGCATTTT. Translated, it gives CASSTLGTGRQPQHF.